The 10 T cell receptor beta chains below all came from one sample that was sequenced in a study of CD8 T cells in ankylosing spondylitis. TCRdb ran MiXCR on the 5' RACE reads and lists one entry per CDR3 protein. In the table there are more than 95,000 distinct CDR3 sequences, about 8.5% of which are singletons. The sequencing sample was made of blood, either unsorted or a sorted T cell fraction (not recorded which). These TCRs come from a male donor with ankylosing spondylitis or in good health (not recorded which).

This clonotype came up many times. The V gene is TRBV18, the J gene TRBJ2-7; D is possibly TRBD2 (5 bases). Between the trimmed V and J ends, which lost 3 bases and 0 bases, there was a span of 9 bases. This CDR3 is built from 14 residues. Germline V gene lookup returns CDR1 KGHSH and CDR2 LQKENI. CDR3: CASSPVGSSYEQYF. The CDR3 DNA is TGTGCCAGCTCACCGGTGGGGAGCTCCTACGAGCAGTACTTC. Variable domain in full (rest from reference TRBV18 and TRBJ2-7): NAGVMQNPRHLVRRRGQEARLRCSPMKGHSHVYWYRQLPEEGLKFMVYLQKENIIDESGMPKERFSAEFPKEGPSILRIQQVVRGDSAAYFCASSPVGSSYEQYFGPGTRLTVT.

This clonotype showed up many times. The gene calls are TRBV7-2 and TRBJ2-7; 11 nucleotides align to TRBD2. V lost 3 bases, J lost 4 bases, and 2 bases stayed unmatched. Germline V lookup: CDR1 SGHTA, CDR2 FQGNSA. This CDR3 contains 14 residues. The CDR3 DNA reads as TGTGCCAGCAGCTTCACTAGCGGGGGATACGAGCAGTACTTC. Protein: CASSFTSGGYEQYF.

Many counts were recorded for this clonotype. This chain connects TRBV4-1 to TRBJ1-5, with 10 bases fitting TRBD1. Germline trimming cut 3 bases from V and 3 bases from J; bases unmatched to any gene: 2. CDR1 MGHRA and CDR2 YSYEKL come from the germline V gene. The CDR3 covers 15 residues. The CDR3 sequence is CASSQGTGDNQPQHF. As DNA, the CDR3 is TGCGCCAGCAGCCAGGGGACAGGGGACAATCAGCCCCAGCATTTT.

This clonotype was seen more than once but under ten times. V is TRBV19 and J is TRBJ1-5; D perhaps matches TRBD1 (5 bases). Germline V gene sequence: CDR1 LNHDA, CDR2 SQIVND (reference sequence). Deletions cut 1 base from V and 6 bases from J, with 10 bases between. The CDR3 covers 14 residues. The CDR3 here is CASSIAGAAQPQHF. In nucleotides, the CDR3 is TGTGCCAGTAGTATAGCTGGGGCCGCTCAGCCCCAGCATTTT.

This rearrangement joins TRBV6-5 to TRBJ1-4; TRBD1 might be the D (5 bases). Trimming removed 0 bases from V and 6 bases from J, with 8 bases in between. CDR1 is MNHEY, CDR2 SVGAGI, per germline. The CDR3 contains 14 residues. The chain's CDR3 is CASSYSAGDEKLFF. DNA of the CDR3: TGTGCCAGCAGTTACTCAGCGGGGGATGAAAAACTGTTTTTT.

This clonotype was observed many times. This chain connects TRBV29-1 to TRBJ1-1; 10 bases are shared with TRBD1. The CDR3 extends over 14 amino acids. The germline CDR1 and CDR2 sequences are SQVTM and ANQGSEA. Losses at the gene ends were 2 bases for V and 5 bases for J; bases not matched to a gene: 5. DNA for the CDR3: TGCAGCGTTGAAAGGACAGGGGGTAGGACTGAAGCTTTCTTT. It is translated as CSVERTGGRTEAFF.

This clonotype was recorded many times. CDR3 protein: CAISEEGMANYGYTF. DNA for the CDR3: TGTGCCATCAGTGAGGAGGGGATGGCTAACTATGGCTACACCTTC. The chain combines TRBV10-3 with TRBJ1-2; perhaps TRBD1 as D (5 bases). The CDR3 totals 15 residues. Trimming stripped 2 bases from V and 0 bases from J, with 10 bases between. CDR1 and CDR2 (germline): ENHRY, SYGVKD.

This clonotype was recorded many times. The chain carries TRBV21-1 and TRBJ1-1. TRBV21-1 is flagged as a pseudogene. CDR3 length equals 17 residues. The CDR3 nucleotides read TGTGCCAGCAGCGAAAGGGCCCTCCACGGCCCGAACACTGAAGCTTTCTTT. It encodes CASSERALHGPNTEAFF.

This clonotype was counted many times. The chain joins TRBV15 to TRBJ2-1; TRBD2 might be the D (6 bases). Germline CDR1 LNHNV, CDR2 YYDKDF (reference sequence). V was cut by 5 bases and J by 3 bases, with 14 bases left in between. The CDR3 is made up of 15 amino acids. Here the CDR3 DNA reads TGTGCCACCAGCGGAGTAGCGGTGTACTACAATGAGCAGTTCTTC. It encodes CATSGVAVYYNEQFF.

This chain joins TRBV29-1 and TRBJ1-1; TRBD1 is a possible D gene (5 bases). The CDR3 covers 12 residues. Germline-derived CDR1 and CDR2 are SQVTM and ANQGSEA. Trimming cost V 5 bases and J 4 bases, with 11 bases left between them. The CDR3 here is CSVQGQGTEAFF. The CDR3, as DNA: TGCAGCGTTCAGGGCCAAGGCACTGAAGCTTTCTTT.